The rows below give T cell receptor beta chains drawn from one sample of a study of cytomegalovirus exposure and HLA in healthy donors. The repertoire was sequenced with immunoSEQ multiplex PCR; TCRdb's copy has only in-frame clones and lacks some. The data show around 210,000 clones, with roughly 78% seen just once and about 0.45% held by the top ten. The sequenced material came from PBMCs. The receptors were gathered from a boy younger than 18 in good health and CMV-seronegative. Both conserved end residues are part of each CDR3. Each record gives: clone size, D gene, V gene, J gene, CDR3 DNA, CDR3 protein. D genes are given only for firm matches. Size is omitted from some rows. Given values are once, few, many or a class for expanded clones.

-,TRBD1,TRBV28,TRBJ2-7,TGTGCCAGCAGGCCCCCGCGGGGACAGGGCCCCTCCTACGAGCAGTACTTC,CASRPPRGQGPSYEQYF
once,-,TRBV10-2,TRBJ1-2,TGCGCCAGCAGCGGGTATGGCTACACCTTC,CASSGYGYTF
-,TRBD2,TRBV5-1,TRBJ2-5,TGCGCCAGCAGCTTGGGACTAGCGGGCTTCCTCGGAGAGACCCAGTACTTC,CASSLGLAGFLGETQYF
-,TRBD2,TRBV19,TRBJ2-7,TGTGCCAGTAGTATGACTAGCGCCTCCTACGAGCAGTACTTC,CASSMTSASYEQYF
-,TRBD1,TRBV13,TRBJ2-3,TGTGCCAGCAGCTTAGCGGTACGGACAGGGAGGCGGTTCACAGATACGCAGTATTTT,CASSLAVRTGRRFTDTQYF
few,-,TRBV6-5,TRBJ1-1,TGTGCCAGCAGTTCTCCGGGGGGACACACTGAAGCTTTCTTT,CASSSPGGHTEAFF
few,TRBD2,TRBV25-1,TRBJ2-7,TGTGCCAGCAGTGGAGGCGGGAGTAAGGGCTACGAGCAGTACTTC,CASSGGGSKGYEQYF
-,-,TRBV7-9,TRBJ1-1,TGTGCCAGCAGCTTAGTGGAAACGGGTACTGAAGCTTTCTTT,CASSLVETGTEAFF
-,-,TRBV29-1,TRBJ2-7,TGCAGCGTTGCCGAGAGCTCCTACGAGCAGTACTTC,CSVAESSYEQYF
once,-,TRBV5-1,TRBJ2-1,TGCGCCAGCAGCTTGGCCGAATGGGGCTCGGGTGGTGAGCAGTTCTTC,CASSLAEWGSGGEQFF
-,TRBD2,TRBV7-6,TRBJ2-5,TGTGCCAGCAGCCCCACTAGCGGGGGGGCCTTGGAGACCCAGTACTTC,CASSPTSGGALETQYF
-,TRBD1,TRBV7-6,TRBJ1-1,TGTGCCAGCAGCACCAACAGGGGGAACACTGAAGCTTTCTTT,CASSTNRGNTEAFF
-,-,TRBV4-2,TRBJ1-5,TGTGCCAGCAGCCACGCGGACAGCTCCAATCAGCCCCAGCATTTT,CASSHADSSNQPQHF
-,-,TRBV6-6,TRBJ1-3,TGTGCCAGCAGCGGGAACACCATATATTTT,CASSGNTIYF
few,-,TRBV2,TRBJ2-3,TGTGCCAACAACAGGAACACAGATACGCAGTATTTT,CANNRNTDTQYF
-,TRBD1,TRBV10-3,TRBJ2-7,TGTGCCATCAGGGGACAGGGGTTGTACGAGCAGTACTTC,CAIRGQGLYEQYF
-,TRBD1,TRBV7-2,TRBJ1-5,TGTGCCAGCAGCGGATCGACAGGGGTTTGGGGTCAGCCCCAGCATTTT,CASSGSTGVWGQPQHF
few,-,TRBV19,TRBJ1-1,TGTGCCAGCGGGAGGGGACGGAGCAACACTGAAGCTTTCTTT,CASGRGRSNTEAFF
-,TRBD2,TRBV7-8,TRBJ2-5,TGTGCCAGCGGGTCGCTAGCGGGGGGGACCCAGTACTTC,CASGSLAGGTQYF
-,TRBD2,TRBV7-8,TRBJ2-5,TGTGCCAGCACCCTCGGGGGGGGATATGAAGAGACCCAGTACTTC,CASTLGGGYEETQYF
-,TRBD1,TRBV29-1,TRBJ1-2,TGCAGCGTAAAAAAGAGGGGACAGGGCGATGGTGGCTACACCTTC,CSVKKRGQGDGGYTF
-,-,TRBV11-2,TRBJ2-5,TGTGCCAGCAGCTTAGAGGCCAATTCAGAGACCCAGTACTTC,CASSLEANSETQYF
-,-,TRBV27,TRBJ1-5,TGTGCCAGCAGTTACTCGATTGGGGCCAATCAGCCCCAGCATTTT,CASSYSIGANQPQHF
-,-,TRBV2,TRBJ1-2,TGTGCCAGCAGTGAATTGAACAAGAACTATGGCTACACCTTC,CASSELNKNYGYTF
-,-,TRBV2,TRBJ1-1,TGTGCCAGCACCCTGGACAACCCGAACACTGAAGCTTTCTTT,CASTLDNPNTEAFF
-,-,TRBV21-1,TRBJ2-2,-,CASSKSQWGGGADRGELFF
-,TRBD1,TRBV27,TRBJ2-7,TGTGCCAGCAGTCGAGGGACAGGGGTTGTGTGGGAGCAGTACTTC,CASSRGTGVVWEQYF
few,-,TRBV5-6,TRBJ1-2,TGTGCCAGCAGCTCGACAGATTATGGCTACACCTTC,CASSSTDYGYTF
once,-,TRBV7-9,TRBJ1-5,TGTGCCAGCAGCTCTCAGGGTGATAGGCAGCCCCAGCATTTT,CASSSQGDRQPQHF
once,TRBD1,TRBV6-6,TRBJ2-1,TGTGCCAGCAGTTACTCGACAGGGGTGAATGAGCAGTTCTTC,CASSYSTGVNEQFF
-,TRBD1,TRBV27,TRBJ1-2,TGTGCCAGCAGTTCCGAAGCGGGGACAGGAGATAACTATGGCTACACCTTC,CASSSEAGTGDNYGYTF
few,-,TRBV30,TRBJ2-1,TGTGCCTGGAGTTCAGGGGATGAGCAGTTCTTC,CAWSSGDEQFF
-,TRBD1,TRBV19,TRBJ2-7,TGTGCCAGTAGTTCCAACGGACAGGGCCGAGAGCAGTACTTC,CASSSNGQGREQYF
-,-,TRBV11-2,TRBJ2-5,TGTGCCAGCAGCTTACTCGGGGAGTCCCCCCAAGAGACCCAGTACTTC,CASSLLGESPQETQYF
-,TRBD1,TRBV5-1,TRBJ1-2,TGCGCCAGCAGCTTGGCCGGGACAGGGTTGATTGATGGCTACACCTTC,CASSLAGTGLIDGYTF
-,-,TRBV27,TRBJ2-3,TGTGCCAGCAGTTCGTACTACACAGATACGCAGTATTTT,CASSSYYTDTQYF
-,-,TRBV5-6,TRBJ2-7,TGTGCCAGCAGTATAGTGGGGGCCTATGTGCAGTACTTC,CASSIVGAYVQYF
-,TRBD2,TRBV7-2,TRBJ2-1,TGTGCCAGCAGCTTCGCCGGGACTAGCGGCTACAATGAGCAGTTCTTC,CASSFAGTSGYNEQFF
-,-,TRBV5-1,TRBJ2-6,TGCGCCAGCAGCTCTTTCAGCTCTGGGGCCAACGTCCTGACTTTC,CASSSFSSGANVLTF
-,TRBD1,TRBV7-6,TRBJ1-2,TGTGCCAGCAGCGGGACAGCTAACTATGGCTACACCTTC,CASSGTANYGYTF
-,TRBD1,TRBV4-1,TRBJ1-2,TGCGCCAGCAGCCAAGGGCAGGGGGCGGGCTACACCTTC,CASSQGQGAGYTF
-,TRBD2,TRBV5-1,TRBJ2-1,TGCGCCAGCAGCCCCGCCAAATCTAGCGGGGTGAACAATGAGCAGTTCTTC,CASSPAKSSGVNNEQFF
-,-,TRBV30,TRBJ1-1,TGTGCCTGGAGTGTACTAGGGGGGAACACTGAAGCTTTCTTT,CAWSVLGGNTEAFF
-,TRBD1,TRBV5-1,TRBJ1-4,TGCGCCAGCAGCTTGCAGGGGGAGGAAAAACTGTTTTTT,CASSLQGEEKLFF
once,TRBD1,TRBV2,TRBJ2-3,TGTGCCAGAAACGGGATCGGGACAGGGTGGATAGATACGCAGTATTTT,CARNGIGTGWIDTQYF
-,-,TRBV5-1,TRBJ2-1,TGCGCCAGCAGCTCTCCCCCGTACGCGGAGCAGTTCTTC,CASSSPPYAEQFF
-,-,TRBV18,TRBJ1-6,TGTGCCAGCTCACCATCCAGGGGCTCCTATAATTCACCCCTCCACTTT,CASSPSRGSYNSPLHF
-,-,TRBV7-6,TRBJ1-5,TGTGCCAGCAGTCCCACGGTGGGGGCCGGGGGGCGGGATCAGCCCCAGCATTTT,CASSPTVGAGGRDQPQHF
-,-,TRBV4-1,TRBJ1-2,TGCGCCAGCAGCCATTTACCCGGTTCCTATGGCTACACCTTC,CASSHLPGSYGYTF
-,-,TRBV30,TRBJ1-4,TGTGCCTGGGCTACAGGGCCTGAGGAAAAACTGTTTTTT,CAWATGPEEKLFF
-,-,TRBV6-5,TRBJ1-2,TGTGCCAGCAGTCCATTCCGTGGAGGGCGCGGTGGCTACACCTTC,CASSPFRGGRGGYTF
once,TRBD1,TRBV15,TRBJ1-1,TGTGCCACCAGCAGTCACTTCCAAGGGGGCAAGAACACTGAAGCTTTCTTT,CATSSHFQGGKNTEAFF
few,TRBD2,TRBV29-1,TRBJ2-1,TGCAGCGCCGGGGGGACTAGCGATGAGCAGTTCTTC,CSAGGTSDEQFF